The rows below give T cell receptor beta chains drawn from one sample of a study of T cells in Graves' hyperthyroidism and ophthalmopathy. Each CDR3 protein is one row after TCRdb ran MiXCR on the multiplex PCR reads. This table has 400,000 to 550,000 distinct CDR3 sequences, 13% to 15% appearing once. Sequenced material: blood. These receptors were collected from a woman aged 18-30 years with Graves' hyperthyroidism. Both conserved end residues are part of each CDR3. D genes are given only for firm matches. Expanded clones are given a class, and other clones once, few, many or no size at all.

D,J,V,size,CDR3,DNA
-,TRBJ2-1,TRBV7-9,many,CASSLNRASYNEQFF,TGTGCCAGCAGCTTGAATCGGGCCTCCTACAATGAGCAGTTCTTC
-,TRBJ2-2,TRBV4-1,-,CASSQDWVGSPGELFF,TGCGCCAGCAGCCAAGATTGGGTTGGTTCACCCGGGGAGCTGTTTTTT
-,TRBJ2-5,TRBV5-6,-,CASRGLRGQKETQYF,TGTGCCAGCAGAGGATTACGAGGGCAGAAAGAGACCCAGTACTTC
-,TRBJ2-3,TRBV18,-,CASSLSGQPPDTQYF,TGTGCCAGCTCACTCTCAGGCCAGCCCCCGGATACGCAGTATTTT
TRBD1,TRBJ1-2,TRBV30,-,CAWSALPGQGIGNYGYTF,TGTGCCTGGTCCGCTCTTCCGGGACAGGGGATAGGTAACTATGGCTACACCTTC
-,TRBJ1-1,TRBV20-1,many,CSARDLPGDPEAFF,TGCAGTGCTAGAGATTTGCCAGGAGACCCCGAAGCTTTCTTT
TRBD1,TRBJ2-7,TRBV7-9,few,CASSLPRQGSYEQYF,TGTGCCAGCAGCTTACCAAGACAGGGCTCCTACGAGCAGTACTTC
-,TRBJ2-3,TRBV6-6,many,CASSYRDSTDTQYF,TGTGCCAGCAGTTACCGGGACAGCACAGATACGCAGTATTTT
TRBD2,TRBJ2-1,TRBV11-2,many,CASLGRGLAGGFSANEQFF,TGTGCCAGCCTTGGCAGAGGGCTAGCGGGAGGGTTTAGTGCCAATGAGCAGTTCTTC
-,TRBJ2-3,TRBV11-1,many,CASGLLEDTQYF,TGTGCCAGTGGACTACTCGAAGATACGCAGTATTTT
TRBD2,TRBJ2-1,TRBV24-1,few,CATSEASGRGDEQFF,TGTGCCACCAGTGAAGCTAGCGGGAGAGGCGATGAGCAGTTCTTC
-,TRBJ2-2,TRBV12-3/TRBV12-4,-,CASSFLSGELFF,TGTGCCAGCAGTTTTCTTTCCGGGGAGCTGTTTTTT
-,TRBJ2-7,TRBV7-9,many,CASSDGVSHEQYF,TGTGCCAGCAGCGACGGAGTCTCGCACGAGCAGTACTTC
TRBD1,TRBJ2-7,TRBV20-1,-,CSASTGVRYEQYF,TGCAGTGCTAGCACAGGGGTTCGCTACGAGCAGTACTTC
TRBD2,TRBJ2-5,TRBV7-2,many,CASSLHLGLQETQYF,TGTGCCAGCAGCTTACATCTGGGACTACAAGAGACCCAGTACTTC
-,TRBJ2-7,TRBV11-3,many,CASSTTYEQYF,TGTGCCAGCAGCACAACCTACGAGCAGTACTTC
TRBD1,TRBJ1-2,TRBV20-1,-,CSARNPSTGQLANYGYTF,TGCAGTGCTAGAAACCCATCGACAGGGCAGTTAGCTAACTATGGCTACACCTTC
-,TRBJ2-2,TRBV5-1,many,CASSSGLARNTGELFF,TGCGCCAGCAGCTCTGGACTGGCTCGAAACACCGGGGAGCTGTTTTTT
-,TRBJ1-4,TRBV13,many,CASSLRGEIEKLFF,TGTGCCAGCAGCTTACGGGGGGAGATTGAAAAACTGTTTTTT
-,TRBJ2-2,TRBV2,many,CASGPSGEPGTGELFF,TGTGCCAGCGGGCCGAGTGGGGAGCCGGGCACCGGGGAGCTGTTTTTT
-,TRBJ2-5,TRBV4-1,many,CASSHPGRMVDGGETQYF,TGCGCCAGCAGCCATCCTGGGAGAATGGTAGATGGAGGAGAGACCCAGTACTTC
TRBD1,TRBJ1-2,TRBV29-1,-,CSVHRGIHGYTF,TGCAGCGTTCACAGGGGAATCCATGGCTACACCTTC
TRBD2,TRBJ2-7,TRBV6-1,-,CASTRTSRSYEQYF,TGTGCCAGCACCCGGACTAGCAGGTCCTACGAGCAGTACTTC
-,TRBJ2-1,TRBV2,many,CASIPGAANEQFF,TGTGCCAGCATCCCGGGAGCCGCGAATGAGCAGTTCTTC
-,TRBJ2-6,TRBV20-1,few,CSARDGSGANVLTF,TGCAGTGCTCGTGACGGCTCTGGGGCCAACGTCCTGACTTTC
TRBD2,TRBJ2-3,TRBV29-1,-,CSVRGLAGGPTDTRYF,TGCAGTGTCCGGGGACTAGCGGGGGGGCCCACAGATACGCGGTATTTT
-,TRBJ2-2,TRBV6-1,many,CASSEQESISNTGELFF,TGTGCCAGCAGCGAACAGGAATCGATTTCGAACACCGGGGAGCTGTTTTTT
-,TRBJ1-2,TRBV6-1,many,CASRLDGGVYGYTF,TGTGCCAGCAGATTAGACGGGGGCGTCTATGGCTACACCTTC
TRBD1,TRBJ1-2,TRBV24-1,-,CATSDLRRDRAHGYTF,TGTGCCACCAGTGATTTGCGTCGAGACAGGGCCCATGGCTACACCTTC
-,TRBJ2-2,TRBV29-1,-,CSVGVLDSPGELFF,TGCAGCGTTGGGGTCCTTGACTCCCCCGGGGAGCTGTTTTTT
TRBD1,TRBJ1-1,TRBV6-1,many,CASSEILVTGGTEAFF,TGTGCCAGCAGTGAGATACTTGTGACAGGGGGGACTGAAGCTTTCTTT
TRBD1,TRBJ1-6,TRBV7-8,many,CASSFEQGRSPLHF,TGTGCCAGCAGCTTTGAACAGGGGCGTTCACCCCTCCACTTT
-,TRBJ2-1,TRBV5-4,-,CASSLEGPRYNNEQFF,TGTGCCAGCAGCTTGGAGGGCCCCAGGTACAATAATGAGCAGTTCTTC
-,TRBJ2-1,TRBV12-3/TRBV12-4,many,CATRDVNNEQFF,TGTGCCACCCGGGACGTTAACAATGAGCAGTTCTTC
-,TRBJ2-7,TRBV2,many,CASSAADRAYEQYF,TGTGCCAGCAGTGCTGCGGACAGAGCCTACGAGCAGTACTTC
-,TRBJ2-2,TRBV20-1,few,CSALSGYTGELFF,TGCAGTGCTCTTAGCGGATACACCGGGGAGCTGTTTTTT
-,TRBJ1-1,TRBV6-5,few,CASSYLSGVNTEAFF,TGTGCCAGCAGTTACCTTTCGGGCGTGAACACTGAAGCTTTCTTT
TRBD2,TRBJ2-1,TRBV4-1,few,CASSQEEGLAGVGEQFF,TGCGCCAGCAGCCAAGAAGAGGGACTAGCGGGAGTAGGTGAGCAGTTCTTC
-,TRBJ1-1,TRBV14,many,CASSPAGMRTEAFF,TGTGCCAGCAGTCCGGCGGGGATGAGGACTGAAGCTTTCTTT
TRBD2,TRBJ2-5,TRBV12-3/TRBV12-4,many,CASSLGSGSVGETQYF,TGTGCCAGCAGTTTAGGTAGCGGGAGCGTCGGGGAGACCCAGTACTTC
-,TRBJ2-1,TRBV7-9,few,CASSFGSLYNEQFF,TGTGCCAGCAGCTTCGGGAGTTTGTACAATGAGCAGTTCTTC